This entry lists 31 T cell receptor beta chains sequenced from one sample in a study of T cell repertoires in cytomegalovirus infection. TCRdb re-derived calls from the reads in MiXCR, one entry per CDR3 protein. The top ten hold less than 15% of the sample, which has 250,000 or so distinct CDR3 sequences, roughly 10% seen once. Input material: PBMCs. These receptor sequences come from a human donor in good health (CMV status not recorded). Some clones in this sample may be carry-over from other donors' samples.

The chain is built from TRBV18 and TRBJ2-3, with TRBD2 matching over 8 bases. The germline gives CDR1 KGHSH, CDR2 LQKENI. The CDR3 is 17 residues long. After removal of 0 bases from V and 6 bases from J, the junction contained 11 bases not matched to a gene. CDR3 sequence reads: CASSPPTLGAGVDTQYF. The CDR3 DNA sequence: TGTGCCAGCTCACCACCGACATTAGGAGCGGGAGTGGATACGCAGTATTTT.

This clonotype occurred many times. V gene TRBV7-2 combines with J gene TRBJ2-7, with TRBD2 identical over 12 bases. Per the germline V gene, CDR1 is SGHTA and CDR2 is FQGNSA. The CDR3 loop spans 15 amino acids. Trimming cost V 5 bases and J 6 bases; bases outside gene matches: 8. CDR3 DNA: TGTGCCAGCAGCACCCCTAGCGGGAGGGGGTCCGAGCAGTACTTC. Amino acids: CASSTPSGRGSEQYF. The full variable domain, its missing parts supplied by reference TRBV7-2 and TRBJ2-7, is GAGVSQSPSNKVTEKGKDVELRCDPISGHTALYWYRQSLGQGLEFLIYFQGNSAPDKSGLPSDRFSAERTGGSVSTLTIQRTQQEDSAVYLCASSTPSGRGSEQYFGPGTRLTVT.

This chain joins TRBV12-3 or TRBV12-4 and TRBJ2-3, with no clear D. The CDR3 is made up of 13 amino acids. V gave up 4 bases and J gave up 6 bases, with 11 bases separating them. CDR3 in DNA: TGTGCCAGCAGTTACTCGGCCGCCGATACGCAGTATTTT. Translating it yields CASSYSAADTQYF.

This clonotype was seen repeatedly, ten times or more. V gene TRBV20-1 combines with J gene TRBJ1-1; 8 nucleotides agree with TRBD1. Germline lookup yields CDR1 DFQATT and CDR2 SNEGSKA (reference sequence). V shed 0 bases and J 5 bases; nucleotides not matched to a gene: 17. The length of the CDR3 is 18 residues. CDR3 bases: TGCAGTGCTAGAGATAGAGACAGGGGAAACATCGGGGGGACTGAAGCTTTCTTT. Protein sequence: CSARDRDRGNIGGTEAFF.

This clonotype has ten or more counts. The V gene is TRBV12-3 or TRBV12-4, the J gene TRBJ1-5; D unresolved. Between the trimmed V and J ends, which lost 3 bases and 5 bases, there was a span of 5 bases. The CDR3 runs to 12 residues. As DNA, the CDR3 is TGTGCCAGCAGTTTCTCCGATCAGCCCCAGCATTTT. Its translation is CASSFSDQPQHF.

The J gene is TRBJ2-5, the V gene TRBV19; 9 nucleotides match TRBD2. The CDR3 extends over 14 amino acids. The germline gives CDR1 LNHDA, CDR2 SQIVND (reference sequence). The J segment lost 6 bases and the V segment lost 5 bases, leaving 7 bases of the junction unmatched. The DNA of the CDR3 is TGTGCCAGTAGTCCCGGACTAGCGAGGAAGACCCAGTACTTC. This encodes CASSPGLARKTQYF.

This clonotype was observed a handful of times. The chain employs TRBV6-1 and TRBJ1-2; D remains unclear. V lost 3 bases to trimming and J lost 0 bases, with 8 bases between them. This CDR3 contains 14 residues. Germline CDR1 MNHNS, CDR2 SASEGT. CDR3 amino acids: CASSDRQANYGYTF. CDR3 DNA sequence: TGTGCCAGCAGTGATAGGCAAGCTAACTATGGCTACACCTTC.

The rearrangement uses TRBV6-2 or TRBV6-3 and TRBJ2-7; 14 bases agree with TRBD2. The germline CDR1 and CDR2 sequences are MNHEY and SVGEGT. With V trimmed by 8 bases and J by 5 bases, 2 bases remained unmatched. The CDR3 loop spans 13 amino acids. CDR3 amino acids: CASWGLAGDEQYF. DNA for the CDR3: TGTGCCAGCTGGGGACTAGCGGGGGACGAGCAGTACTTC.

This clonotype was seen just once. Being one base from a much bigger clone, this may be a read error. The chain couples TRBV4-3 to TRBJ1-2; D unclear. Germline V gives CDR1 LGHNA, CDR2 YSLEER. V was shortened by 2 bases and J by 4 bases, with 11 bases between the two germline ends. The CDR3 consists of 14 residues. CDR3 sequence: CASSQNRQVYGYTF. The DNA for the CDR3 is TGCGCCAGCAGCCAAAATCGGCAGGTCTATGGCTACACCTTC.

This clonotype showed up many times. This sequence joins TRBV10-3 and TRBJ1-6, with a possible D match to TRBD1 (6 bases). CDR1 ENHRY and CDR2 SYGVKD come from the germline V gene. The CDR3 runs to 15 residues. V lost 6 bases, J lost 5 bases, and 14 bases lay in between. The CDR3 DNA follows: TGTGCCATCAGCGCTACAGGACAGAATAATTCACCCCTCCACTTT. It translates to CAISATGQNNSPLHF.

This clonotype was observed at least ten times. Here the CDR3 DNA reads TGCGCCAGCAGCCCGGACAGTGGGTCCTACGAGCAGTACTTC. Translating it yields CASSPDSGSYEQYF. The chain couples TRBV4-1 to TRBJ2-7; D may be TRBD1 (6 bases). Per the germline V gene, CDR1 is MGHRA and CDR2 is YSYEKL. Deletions cut 4 bases from V and 1 base from J, with 11 bases between. This CDR3 has 14 amino acids.

There are many counts of this clonotype. The CDR3 is CASSQGGLRGSEAFF. CDR3 DNA sequence: TGCGCCAGCAGCCAAGGAGGTTTACGGGGGAGTGAAGCTTTCTTT. V is TRBV4-3 and J is TRBJ1-1, with a possible D match to TRBD1 (5 bases). V was shortened by 1 base and J by 7 bases, with 16 bases between the two germline ends. The CDR3 consists of 15 residues. The germline gives CDR1 LGHNA, CDR2 YSLEER.

The sample holds a few counts of this clonotype. The rearrangement uses TRBV12-3 or TRBV12-4 and TRBJ2-1; D gene uncertain. The V end was cut by 4 bases, the J end by 5 bases, with 12 bases between. The CDR3 runs 14 residues. Here the CDR3 reads CASSYSASNNEQFF. The DNA of the CDR3 is TGTGCCAGCAGTTATTCGGCCAGCAACAATGAGCAGTTCTTC.

This clonotype was seen a few times. V usage is TRBV28 and J usage is TRBJ2-1; TRBD2 matches 8 bases. This CDR3 region has 14 residues. Germline V gene data show CDR1 as MDHEN and CDR2 as SYDVKM. Germline trimming cut 2 bases from V and 13 bases from J; bases unmatched to any gene: 10. This CDR3 is CASSLESGRLGQFF. CDR3 nucleotide sequence: TGTGCCAGCAGTTTAGAAAGCGGGAGACTCGGTCAGTTCTTC.

This clonotype was recorded many times. The V call is TRBV7-8, the J call TRBJ1-5, with a possible D match to TRBD1 (5 bases). The CDR3 consists of 13 residues. The germline V and J ends were trimmed by 4 bases and 9 bases, with 13 bases remaining between them. The V gene's germline CDR1 is SGHVS and CDR2 FQNEAQ. The CDR3 nucleotides read TGTGCCAGCAGCTCCACAGGTTACGGGCCCCAGCATTTT. Its translation: CASSSTGYGPQHF.

This clonotype was counted many times. The chain employs TRBV20-1 and TRBJ2-7; 9 bases line up with TRBD1. V shed 0 bases and J 4 bases; nucleotides not matched to a gene: 4. CDR1 and CDR2 (germline): DFQATT, SNEGSKA (reference sequence). The CDR3 runs to 14 residues. The CDR3 sequence: CSARETGQGYEQYF. The CDR3, as DNA: TGCAGTGCTAGAGAAACGGGACAGGGTTACGAGCAGTACTTC.

The chain has TRBV7-9 and TRBJ2-5; D may correspond to TRBD1 or TRBD2 (5 bases each). Trimming took 8 bases from V and 1 from J, leaving 14 bases between them. Germline V lookup: CDR1 SEHNR, CDR2 FQNEAQ (reference sequence). The CDR3 length is 14 residues. DNA for the CDR3: TGTGCCAGCGGGCCTCGGGGCGGCCAAGAGACCCAGTACTTC. It translates to CASGPRGGQETQYF.

The table lists this clonotype with a few counts. The rearrangement links TRBV6-2 or TRBV6-3 to TRBJ1-2, with no clear D. Looked up from germline, CDR1 is MNHEY and CDR2 is SVGEGT. The CDR3 is 13 residues long. Trimming left V 8 bases short and J 5 bases short, with 15 bases between. CDR3 bases: TGTGCCAGCGTGAGGGCCGGGGTATATGGCTACACCTTC. Its protein is CASVRAGVYGYTF.

The gene calls are TRBV18 and TRBJ2-7; TRBD1 aligns across 8 bases. The CDR3 is 12 amino acids. In germline, CDR1 is KGHSH, CDR2 LQKENI. With V trimmed by 5 bases and J by 5 bases, 2 bases remained unmatched. In DNA form, the CDR3 reads TGTGCCAGCTCAGAGACAGGGGACGAGCAGTACTTC. Its translation is CASSETGDEQYF.

V gene TRBV6-2 or TRBV6-3 combines with J gene TRBJ1-5, with 7 bases identical to TRBD1. Germline CDR1 and CDR2: MNHEY and SVGEGT. The CDR3 spans 16 residues. Germline trimming cut 0 bases from V and 6 bases from J; bases unmatched to any gene: 8. The CDR3 region has the DNA TGTGCCAGCAGTTACTCGGTAGGGGGCATGGGTCAGCCCCAGCATTTT. Amino acids: CASSYSVGGMGQPQHF.

This clonotype appeared a few times. J is TRBJ2-7 and V is TRBV6-2 or TRBV6-3; 9 bases are shared with TRBD1. The germline CDR1 and CDR2 sequences are MNHEY and SVGEGT. This CDR3 is built from 14 residues. V lost 6 bases, J lost 1 base, and 4 bases stayed unmatched. The CDR3 sequence: CASSGQGLSYEQYF. The CDR3 DNA follows: TGTGCCAGCAGCGGACAGGGGCTGTCCTACGAGCAGTACTTC.

This clonotype has at least ten counts. This sequence joins TRBV10-3 and TRBJ2-7; 8 bases fit TRBD1. Losses at the gene ends were 7 bases for V and 0 bases for J; bases not matched to a gene: 8. From germline, CDR1 is ENHRY and CDR2 SYGVKD. The CDR3 length is 15 residues. The CDR3 DNA reads as TGTGCCATCACCTCGGACAGGGTGGGCTCCTACGAGCAGTACTTC. Translating gives CAITSDRVGSYEQYF.

This clonotype has ten or more counts. The chain carries TRBV7-2 and TRBJ2-3, with 10 bases lining up with TRBD1. V was pared by 0 bases and J by 2 bases, with 5 bases of the junction left unmatched. Germline V CDR1 and CDR2: SGHTA, FQGNSA. There are 17 residues in the CDR3. CDR3: CASSLAGQGRATDTQYF. The CDR3 nucleotides are TGTGCCAGCAGCTTAGCGGGACAGGGGCGGGCCACAGATACGCAGTATTTT.

This clonotype has a count of ten or more. The CDR3 region is CASSLSRAETQYF. CDR3 nucleotide sequence: TGTGCCAGCAGCTTAAGTAGGGCAGAGACCCAGTACTTC. V and J are TRBV7-6 and TRBJ2-5; D remains unclear. The ends were cut back, 2 bases at V and 4 bases at J, with 8 bases in the middle. Germline CDR1 SGHVS, CDR2 FNYEAQ. This CDR3 region has 13 residues.

The sample holds many counts of this clonotype. The chain uses TRBV6-5 and TRBJ2-1; 7 nucleotides agree with TRBD2. Germline lookup yields CDR1 MNHEY and CDR2 SVGAGI. The CDR3 sequence is 20 residues long. With V trimmed by 5 bases and J by 0 bases, 19 bases remained unmatched. CDR3 sequence: CASSQPSWGGAFHSYNEQFF. Written as DNA, the CDR3 is TGTGCCAGCAGTCAGCCCAGCTGGGGGGGTGCGTTCCACTCCTACAATGAGCAGTTCTTC.

In this sample, this clonotype turned up many times. The V and J genes are TRBV7-2 and TRBJ1-2; 10 bases line up with TRBD1. CDR1 SGHTA and CDR2 FQGNSA come from the germline V gene. The CDR3 is 17 amino acids. Unmatched junction bases numbered 8, after V lost 2 bases and J lost 2 bases. The CDR3 bases are TGTGCCAGCAGCTTACACGGGGGGACAGGGGCCAACTATGGCTACACCTTC. Translated: CASSLHGGTGANYGYTF.

V gene TRBV29-1 combines with J gene TRBJ2-1, with 10 bases matching TRBD1. The germline gives CDR1 SQVTM, CDR2 ANQGSEA. The CDR3 has 13 residues. J gave up 8 bases and V 7 bases, and 8 bases lay outside the gene matches. The CDR3 sequence is CSALGQGSDEQFF. CDR3 DNA sequence: TGCAGCGCGCTGGGACAGGGGAGCGATGAGCAGTTCTTC.

The chain couples TRBV5-1 to TRBJ1-6; possibly TRBD1 for D (5 bases). Trimming removed 4 bases at V and 0 bases at J, with 17 bases between. Germline CDR1 SGHRS, CDR2 YFSETQ. The CDR3 loop spans 18 amino acids. CDR3 amino acids: CASSEPGLTSSYNSPLHF. The CDR3 region has the DNA TGCGCCAGCAGCGAACCGGGACTGACGAGCTCCTATAATTCACCCCTCCACTTT.

This clonotype has a single count. The chain carries TRBV7-2 and TRBJ2-7; perhaps TRBD2 as D (5 bases). The CDR3 has 15 residues. The V gene's germline CDR1 is SGHTA and CDR2 FQGNSA. Trimming pared 5 bases from V and 4 bases from J, leaving 18 bases between. The CDR3 DNA reads TGTGCCAGCAGCCAGGCCATAGCGACACTATACGAGCAGTACTTC. Its translation: CASSQAIATLYEQYF.

The table lists this clonotype with many counts. The gene calls are TRBV7-2 and TRBJ1-1; D is unclear. Germline V gene sequence: CDR1 SGHTA, CDR2 FQGNSA. Trimming left V 5 bases short and J 9 bases short, with 13 bases between. This CDR3 is built from 12 residues. Written as DNA, the CDR3 is TGTGCCAGCAGCCCTAGTCGGGCTAAAGCTTTCTTT. This gives the protein CASSPSRAKAFF.

CDR3: CASSVRGATDTQYF. The CDR3 nucleotides read TGTGCCAGCAGCGTCAGGGGTGCCACAGATACGCAGTATTTT. The rearrangement joins TRBV7-9 to TRBJ2-3, with a tentative D call TRBD1 (6 bases). The CDR3 extends over 14 amino acids. CDR1 and CDR2 (germline): SEHNR, FQNEAQ (reference sequence). The V end was cut by 5 bases, the J end by 2 bases, with 11 bases between.